This entry features one T cell receptor beta chain sequence. Its antigen is as yet unknown. V dropped 4 bases and J dropped 0; count of bases not matched to a gene: 0. This CDR3 contains 15 residues. The V gene's germline CDR1 is SGHKS and CDR2 YYEKEE (reference sequence). These data originate in a study of T cell responses to AZD1222 COVID-19 vaccine. As for the study in general: Pooled together were second doses at about 4 or about 12 weeks. Findings and caveats of the study: Unmutated variant regions are reportedly targeted by nearly half of spike-specific TCRs. Spike regions recognized by vaccine-associated CD4 TCRs spanned the protein, led by 160-218 and 743-854. White British people made up most donors, females outnumbered males, and clonal diversity was possibly underestimated.

This table comes from immunoSEQ multiplex PCR, and its TCRdb copy is limited to in-frame clones, with some not included. The table lists tens of thousands of clones, about 90% of them singletons. This receptor was taken from an adult in good health. The genes are TRBV5-5 and TRBJ2-1, with 11 nucleotides matching TRBD2. This material consisted of peripheral blood, taken on day 0 of AZD1222 vaccination. This chain's CDR3 is CASSTSGGSYNEQFF. The DNA for the CDR3 is TGTGCCAGCAGCACTAGCGGGGGCTCCTACAATGAGCAGTTCTTC.